This entry lists 32 T cell receptor beta chains sequenced from one sample in a study of patients and donors after allogeneic stem cell transplantation. TCRdb fed the RT-PCR reads into MiXCR, producing one record per CDR3 protein. The repertoire holds approximately 10,000 distinct CDR3 sequences, with about 6.2% as singletons. The sequencing sample was made of blood, either unsorted or a sorted T cell fraction (not recorded which). The receptor source for this set is a human donor who was either an allogeneic HSCT recipient or a stem cell or donor lymphocyte infusion donor (not recorded which). It is not recorded whose cells these are; they may come from a transplant donor.

In its sample, this clonotype was seen once. The chain uses TRBV30 and TRBJ2-2, with a tentative D call TRBD2 (6 bases). The V end was cut by 3 bases, the J end by 5 bases, with 10 bases between. The CDR3 consists of 13 residues. CDR1 is GTSNPN and CDR2 is SVGIG in the germline V gene (reference sequence). The CDR3 coding sequence is TGTGCCTGGAGCGGGAGCTGGACCGGGGAGCTGTTTTTT. Its translation is CAWSGSWTGELFF. Supplemented by reference TRBV30 and TRBJ2-2, the full variable domain reads SQTIHQWPATLVQPVGSPLSLECTVEGTSNPNLYWYRQAAGRGLQLLFYSVGIGQISSEVPQNLSASRPQDRQFILSSKKLLLSDSGFYLCAWSGSWTGELFFGEGSRLTVL.

This clonotype was counted many times. V usage is TRBV12-3 or TRBV12-4 and J usage is TRBJ2-1, with TRBD2 matching 10 bases. This CDR3 spans 14 amino acids. V was pared by 9 bases and J by 7 bases, with 9 bases of the junction left unmatched. This chain's CDR3 is CASFQREGPNEQFF. The CDR3 coding sequence is TGTGCCAGTTTCCAGCGGGAGGGCCCGAATGAGCAGTTCTTC.

By proportion, this clonotype is medium-sized. The J gene is TRBJ1-4, the V gene TRBV7-2; no clear D gene. CDR3 length: 14 amino acids. CDR1 is SGHTA and CDR2 is FQGNSA in the germline V gene. The V end was cut by 5 bases, the J end by 0 bases, with 7 bases between. CDR3 residues: CASSIQATNEKLFF. CDR3 DNA sequence: TGTGCCAGCAGCATACAAGCAACTAATGAAAAACTGTTTTTT. Supplemented by reference TRBV7-2 and TRBJ1-4, the full variable domain reads GAGVSQSPSNKVTEKGKDVELRCDPISGHTALYWYRQSLGQGLEFLIYFQGNSAPDKSGLPSDRFSAERTGGSVSTLTIQRTQQEDSAVYLCASSIQATNEKLFFGSGTQLSVL.

This clonotype was counted between two and nine times. The chain joins TRBV2 to TRBJ2-2; D gene unclear. Germline-derived CDR1 and CDR2 are SNHLY and FYNNEI. The CDR3 loop spans 13 amino acids. V dropped 4 bases and J dropped 8 bases, with 11 bases sitting between them. CDR3 nucleotide sequence: TGTGCCAGCAGTGGTAGGATCGTAGGGGAGCTGTTTTTT. Residues: CASSGRIVGELFF.

This clonotype has a count of ten or more. This sequence joins TRBV5-1 and TRBJ1-3; a weak D match, TRBD1 (5 bases). This CDR3 has 15 residues. V lost 0 bases, J lost 2 bases, and 9 bases lay in between. In germline, CDR1 is SGHRS, CDR2 YFSETQ. CDR3 sequence: CASSLVGGTGNTIYF. The CDR3 DNA reads TGCGCCAGCAGCTTGGTTGGGGGTACTGGAAACACCATATATTTT.

This clonotype is medium-sized by share. The rearrangement links TRBV15 to TRBJ1-4; D not resolved. CDR1 LNHNV and CDR2 YYDKDF come from the germline V gene (reference sequence). Trimming pared 3 bases from V and 0 bases from J, leaving 8 bases between. There are 15 residues in the CDR3. DNA for the CDR3: TGTGCCACCAGCAGCTCAGTAGCAACTAATGAAAAACTGTTTTTT. Encoded protein: CATSSSVATNEKLFF.

This clonotype was seen repeatedly, ten times or more. The chain is built from TRBV5-5 and TRBJ1-1; D perhaps matches TRBD1 (5 bases). CDR3 length: 14 residues. Per germline, CDR1 SGHKS and CDR2 YYEKEE (reference sequence). V dropped 3 bases and J dropped 0 bases, with 9 bases sitting between them. CDR3 coding DNA: TGTGCCAGCAGCTGGAGACAGATGAACACTGAAGCTTTCTTT. Translation: CASSWRQMNTEAFF.

Ten or more counts support this clonotype. The rearrangement links TRBV28 to TRBJ2-7, with 13 bases identical to TRBD2. Germline V gives CDR1 MDHEN, CDR2 SYDVKM. The CDR3 covers 15 residues. The trim removed 3 bases at V and 9 bases at J, leaving 8 bases unmatched. The CDR3 protein is CASSFSRTSGSRQYF. The CDR3 DNA follows: TGTGCCAGCAGTTTTTCCCGGACTAGCGGGAGTCGGCAGTACTTC. Full variable domain (outside the CDR3, taken from reference TRBV28 and TRBJ2-7): DVKVTQSSRYLVKRTGEKVFLECVQDMDHENMFWYRQDPGLGLRLIYFSYDVKMKEKGDIPEGYSVSREKKERFSLILESASTNQTSMYLCASSFSRTSGSRQYFGPGTRLTVT.

V usage is TRBV19 and J usage is TRBJ2-1, with 7 bases identical to TRBD2. V trimming: 3 bases; J trimming: 0 bases; junction bases outside the gene matches: 2. Germline CDR1 LNHDA, CDR2 SQIVND (reference sequence). This CDR3 region has 15 residues. The DNA for the CDR3 is TGTGCCAGTAGTATTCGCGGGAGCTCCTACAATGAGCAGTTCTTC. It is translated as CASSIRGSSYNEQFF.

This clonotype has a handful of counts. The rearrangement joins TRBV5-4 to TRBJ2-6, with D possibly matching TRBD2 (5 bases). V lost 4 bases to trimming and J lost 3 bases, with 14 bases between them. Germline lookup yields CDR1 SGHNT and CDR2 YYREEE (reference sequence). The CDR3 runs to 16 residues. CDR3 nucleotide sequence: TGTGCCAGCAGCCCTACTAGGGAAAGTGGGGCCAACGTCCTGACTTTC. It encodes CASSPTRESGANVLTF.

This clonotype was detected ten times or more. The chain is built from TRBV11-2 and TRBJ2-6; 8 bases line up with TRBD2. Germline-derived CDR1 and CDR2 are SGHAT and FQNNGV. This CDR3 has 19 amino acids. With V trimmed by 1 base and J by 0 bases, 8 bases remained unmatched. Written as DNA, the CDR3 is TGTGCCAGCAGCTTAGTACCGCCCGGGAGGGCCTCTGGGGCCAACGTCCTGACTTTC. It specifies CASSLVPPGRASGANVLTF. Full variable domain (outside the CDR3, taken from reference TRBV11-2 and TRBJ2-6): EAGVAQSPRYKIIEKRQSVAFWCNPISGHATLYWYQQILGQGPKLLIQFQNNGVVDDSQLPKDRFSAERLKGVDSTLKIQPAKLEDSAVYLCASSLVPPGRASGANVLTFGAGSRLTVL.

Regarding this clonotype: A much larger clone differs from this one at a single base, so this may be a read error. The chain joins TRBV7-2 to TRBJ2-6; no firm D call. V was cut by 3 bases and J by 2 bases, with 8 bases left in between. CDR1 is SGHTA and CDR2 is FQGNSA in the germline V gene. The CDR3 covers 15 residues. The CDR3 sequence: CASSFQFAGANVLTF. The CDR3 region has the DNA TGTGCCAGCAGCTTCCAATTTGCTGGGGCCAACGTCCTGACTTTC. The entire variable domain, with the rest obtained from reference TRBV7-2 and TRBJ2-6, is as follows: GAGVSQSPSNKVTEKGKDVELRCDPISGHTALYWYRQSLGQGLEFLIYFQGNSAPDKSGLPSDRFSAERTGGSVSTLTIQRTQQEDSAVYLCASSFQFAGANVLTFGAGSRLTVL.

The V call is TRBV15, the J call TRBJ2-1; possibly TRBD1 for D (6 bases). V lost 3 bases, J lost 6 bases, and 12 bases lay in between. This CDR3 has 14 residues. Germline V CDR1 and CDR2: LNHNV, YYDKDF (reference sequence). The CDR3 loop reads CATSSKQGPNEQFF. DNA of the CDR3: TGTGCCACCAGCAGTAAACAGGGTCCCAATGAGCAGTTCTTC. The complete variable domain, with remaining parts taken from reference TRBV15 and TRBJ2-1, reads DAMVIQNPRYQVTQFGKPVTLSCSQTLNHNVMYWYQQKSSQAPKLLFHYYDKDFNNEADTPDNFQSRRPNTSFCFLDIRSPGLGDTAMYLCATSSKQGPNEQFFGPGTRLTVL.

The chain joins TRBV18 to TRBJ2-3, with D perhaps TRBD2 (6 bases). The germline CDR1 and CDR2 sequences are KGHSH and LQKENI. The CDR3 contains 16 residues. V was pared by 6 bases and J by 0 bases, with 16 bases between. The CDR3 loop is CASSPVAGTSTDTQYF. For the CDR3, the DNA is TGTGCCAGCTCGCCTGTGGCGGGGACCAGCACAGATACGCAGTATTTT.

The table lists this clonotype with a few counts. This rearrangement joins TRBV20-1 to TRBJ2-7, with 9 bases identical to TRBD2. The germline V gene has CDR1 DFQATT and CDR2 SNEGSKA (reference sequence). The CDR3 spans 18 residues. Trimming took 3 bases from V and 0 from J; bases not matched to a gene: 15. The CDR3: CSARGRGLAGTSSYEQYF. In nucleotides, the CDR3 is TGCAGTGCTAGGGGCCGGGGTCTAGCGGGAACCAGCTCCTACGAGCAGTACTTC.

The chain links TRBV6-2 or TRBV6-3 to TRBJ2-5, with TRBD2 identical over 8 bases. The CDR3 length is 12 residues. CDR1 MNHEY and CDR2 SVGEGT come from the germline V gene. After removal of 4 bases from V and 7 bases from J, the junction contained 2 bases not matched to a gene. CDR3 sequence reads: CASSSSGGTQYF. CDR3 sequence (DNA): TGTGCCAGCAGTTCCAGCGGGGGGACCCAGTACTTC.

This clonotype was recorded many times. At one boundary the junction diverges from the germline segment, which might be a read error. The chain combines TRBV20-1 with TRBJ2-7; D gene unclear. Germline V gene data show CDR1 as DFQATT and CDR2 as SNEGSKA (reference sequence). This CDR3 contains 11 residues. The CDR3 DNA sequence: TGCAGTGCCAGAGACGGCTACGAGCAGTACTTC. Translating it yields CSARDGYEQYF.

This clonotype was counted at least ten times. The chain has TRBV20-1 and TRBJ2-3, with TRBD2 matching 12 bases. This CDR3 spans 14 amino acids. Per germline, CDR1 DFQATT and CDR2 SNEGSKA (reference sequence). Unmatched junction bases numbered 7, after V lost 5 bases and J lost 7 bases. Here the CDR3 reads CSAARLAGVNTQYF. For the CDR3, the DNA is TGCAGTGCTGCCAGACTAGCGGGAGTTAATACGCAGTATTTT.

The J gene is TRBJ2-7, the V gene TRBV10-2; D is unresolved. CDR3 length: 11 amino acids. Germline V lookup: CDR1 WSHSY, CDR2 SAAADI. V lost 5 bases and J 4 bases, leaving 6 bases between the germline ends. CDR3 bases: TGCGCCAGCAGTCTGGAATACGAGCAGTACTTC. The encoded protein is CASSLEYEQYF.

There are many counts of this clonotype. The chain recombines TRBV2 with TRBJ2-5; the D is unclear. Germline-derived CDR1 and CDR2 are SNHLY and FYNNEI. The ends were cut back, 5 bases at V and 2 bases at J, with 9 bases in the middle. The CDR3 has 13 residues. CDR3 loop: CASSPRPQETQYF. CDR3 DNA sequence: TGTGCCAGCAGTCCCAGACCGCAAGAGACCCAGTACTTC.

This clonotype was counted many times. This chain connects TRBV20-1 to TRBJ1-1; the match to TRBD1 covers 7 bases. CDR1 is DFQATT and CDR2 is SNEGSKA in the germline V gene (reference sequence). After removal of 0 bases from V and 3 bases from J, the junction contained 1 base not matched to a gene. This CDR3 comprises 13 residues. CDR3 DNA: TGCAGTGCTAGAGATCAGGGGGACACTGAAGCTTTCTTT. Translating gives CSARDQGDTEAFF.

J is TRBJ2-1 and V is TRBV29-1; D may be TRBD1 or TRBD2 (5 bases each). Trimming left V 8 bases short and J 3 bases short, with 17 bases between. Germline V gene data show CDR1 as SQVTM and CDR2 as ANQGSEA. The CDR3 is 14 amino acids. CDR3 nucleotides: TGCAGCTTAGGGACGCCCGGAGACTACAATGAGCAGTTCTTC. Amino acids: CSLGTPGDYNEQFF.

This clonotype was seen ten or more times. V gene TRBV12-3 or TRBV12-4 combines with J gene TRBJ1-2; 7 bases are a match to TRBD1. V was pared by 7 bases and J by 7 bases, with 12 bases of the junction left unmatched. The CDR3 has 14 amino acids. CDR3 sequence (DNA): TGTGCCAGCACCAACAGGGGTCTAATTCGTGGCTACACCTTC. This sequence encodes CASTNRGLIRGYTF.

The rearrangement joins TRBV20-1 to TRBJ2-3; 10 bases are a match to TRBD2. The germline gives CDR1 DFQATT, CDR2 SNEGSKA (reference sequence). Unmatched junction bases numbered 8, after V lost 0 bases and J lost 2 bases. The CDR3 is 17 amino acids. The CDR3 loop reads CSARDRTSGTLTDTQYF. CDR3 nucleotides: TGCAGTGCTAGAGATCGGACTAGCGGTACACTCACAGATACGCAGTATTTT.

This clonotype was recorded many times. This sequence joins TRBV12-3 or TRBV12-4 and TRBJ2-2; D call uncertain. The CDR3 is 13 residues long. Trimming cost V 5 bases and J 6 bases, with 10 bases left between them. The CDR3 region has the DNA TGTGCCAGCAGTCTAAGGGTCTCCGGGGAGCTGTTTTTT. Its translation is CASSLRVSGELFF.

There are many counts of this clonotype. The chain employs TRBV28 and TRBJ2-7; TRBD1 agrees at 9 bases. V was pared by 4 bases and J by 2 bases, with 6 bases of the junction left unmatched. The CDR3 spans 15 residues. CDR1 and CDR2 (germline): MDHEN, SYDVKM. The CDR3 nucleotides are TGTGCCAGCAGTTCCCCCGGGACAGGGACCTACGAGCAGTACTTC. Amino acid sequence: CASSSPGTGTYEQYF.

A few counts support this clonotype. The chain joins TRBV20-1 to TRBJ2-3; the D is unclear. CDR3 length: 10 residues. The germline V gene has CDR1 DFQATT and CDR2 SNEGSKA (reference sequence). V was cut by 5 bases and J by 6 bases, with 6 bases left in between. CDR3 sequence (DNA): TGCAGTGCTTCTCACGATACGCAGTATTTT. Translated, it gives CSASHDTQYF.

This clonotype was recorded many times. This sequence joins TRBV3-1 and TRBJ2-7; D remains ambiguous. V lost 2 bases and J 5 bases, leaving 10 bases between the germline ends. The germline gives CDR1 LGHDT, CDR2 YNNKEL (reference sequence). The CDR3 is 13 amino acids. The CDR3 DNA sequence: TGTGCCAGCAGCCAACTAGAAACCCACGAGCAGTACTTC. Translated, it gives CASSQLETHEQYF.

The chain carries TRBV7-2 and TRBJ2-1, with D perhaps being TRBD1 or TRBD2 (6 bases each). The CDR3 totals 13 residues. Trimming pared 8 bases from V and 10 bases from J, leaving 18 bases between. Germline CDR1 SGHTA, CDR2 FQGNSA. The CDR3 protein is CASGGGTLREQFF. In DNA form, the CDR3 reads TGTGCCAGCGGTGGGGGGACACTTAGAGAGCAGTTCTTC. Drawing the rest from reference TRBV7-2 and TRBJ2-1, the complete variable domain is GAGVSQSPSNKVTEKGKDVELRCDPISGHTALYWYRQSLGQGLEFLIYFQGNSAPDKSGLPSDRFSAERTGGSVSTLTIQRTQQEDSAVYLCASGGGTLREQFFGPGTRLTVL.

This clonotype was observed at least ten times. The rearrangement joins TRBV10-1 to TRBJ1-5; 8 positions agree with TRBD1. J gave up 4 bases and V 3 bases, and 11 bases lay outside the gene matches. The germline CDR1 and CDR2 sequences are WNHNN and SYGVQD (reference sequence). This CDR3 comprises 17 residues. The DNA for the CDR3 is TGCGCCAGCAGTGAAGTCGGGGACAGGTATTGTAATCAGCCCCAGCATTTT. It codes for CASSEVGDRYCNQPQHF.

This sequence joins TRBV5-1 and TRBJ2-5; D ambiguous. Per germline, CDR1 SGHRS and CDR2 YFSETQ. The CDR3 length is 14 residues. V was shortened by 2 bases and J by 0 bases, with 8 bases between the two germline ends. CDR3 nucleotides: TGCGCCAGCAGCTTAACTTCGTACCAAGAGACCCAGTACTTC. It yields the protein CASSLTSYQETQYF.

This clonotype was observed a few times. The chain combines TRBV4-3 with TRBJ2-1; D is possibly TRBD1 (6 bases). Trimming cost V 5 bases and J 6 bases, with 14 bases left between them. Looked up from germline, CDR1 is LGHNA and CDR2 is YSLEER. The CDR3 totals 14 residues. Here the CDR3 reads CASSAQQGFNEQFF. The CDR3, as DNA: TGCGCCAGCAGCGCGCAACAGGGATTCAATGAGCAGTTCTTC.